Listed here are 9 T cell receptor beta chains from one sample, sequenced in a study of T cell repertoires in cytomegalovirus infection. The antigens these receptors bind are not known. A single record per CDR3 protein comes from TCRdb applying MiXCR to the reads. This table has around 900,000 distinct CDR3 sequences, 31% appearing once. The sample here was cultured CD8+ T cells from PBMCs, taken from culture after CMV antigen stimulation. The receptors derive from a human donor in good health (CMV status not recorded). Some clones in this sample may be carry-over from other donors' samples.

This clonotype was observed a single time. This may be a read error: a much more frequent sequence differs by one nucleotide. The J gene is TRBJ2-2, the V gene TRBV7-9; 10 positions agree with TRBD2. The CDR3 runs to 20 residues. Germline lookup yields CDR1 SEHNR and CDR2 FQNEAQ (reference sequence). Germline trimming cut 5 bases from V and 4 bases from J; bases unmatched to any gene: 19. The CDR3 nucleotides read TGTGCCAGCAGCCCACGGGGTTCGCCAGCGGGGGGGCATAGCACCGGGGAGCTGTTTTTT. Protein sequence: CASSPRGSPAGGHSTGELFF. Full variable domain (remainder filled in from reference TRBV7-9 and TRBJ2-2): DTGVSQNPRHKITKRGQNVTFRCDPISEHNRLYWYRQTLGQGPEFLTYFQNEAQLEKSRLLSDRFSAERPKGSFSTLEIQRTEQGDSAMYLCASSPRGSPAGGHSTGELFFGEGSRLTVL.

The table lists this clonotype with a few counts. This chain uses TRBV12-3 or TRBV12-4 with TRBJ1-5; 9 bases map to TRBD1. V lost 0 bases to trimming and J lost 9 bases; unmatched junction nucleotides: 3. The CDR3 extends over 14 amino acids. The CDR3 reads CASSLARQGGPQHF. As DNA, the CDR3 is TGTGCCAGCAGTTTAGCGCGACAGGGGGGGCCCCAGCATTTT.

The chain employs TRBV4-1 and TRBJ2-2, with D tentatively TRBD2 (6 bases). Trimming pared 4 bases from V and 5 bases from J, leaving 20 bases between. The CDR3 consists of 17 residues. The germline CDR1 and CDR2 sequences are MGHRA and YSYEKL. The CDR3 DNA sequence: TGCGCCAGCAGCCTTCGAGAGGGGAGGATTAATACCGGGGAGCTGTTTTTT. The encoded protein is CASSLREGRINTGELFF.

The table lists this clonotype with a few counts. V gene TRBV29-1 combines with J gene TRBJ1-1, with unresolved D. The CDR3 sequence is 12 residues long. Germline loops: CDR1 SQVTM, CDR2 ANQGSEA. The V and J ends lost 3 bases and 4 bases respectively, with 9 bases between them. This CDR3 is CSVEFQGTEAFF. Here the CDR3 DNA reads TGCAGCGTTGAGTTTCAAGGCACTGAAGCTTTCTTT.

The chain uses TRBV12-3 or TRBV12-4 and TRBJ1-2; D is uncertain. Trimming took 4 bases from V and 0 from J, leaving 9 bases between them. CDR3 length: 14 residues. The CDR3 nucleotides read TGTGCCAGCAGTTGGACGTCCGCTAACTATGGCTACACCTTC. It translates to CASSWTSANYGYTF.

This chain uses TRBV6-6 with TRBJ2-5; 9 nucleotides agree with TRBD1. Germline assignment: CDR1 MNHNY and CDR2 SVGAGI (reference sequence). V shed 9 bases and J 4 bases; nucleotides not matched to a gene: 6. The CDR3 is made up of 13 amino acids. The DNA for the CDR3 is TGTGCCAGACCGGGACAGGGAGGAGAGACCCAGTACTTC. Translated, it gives CARPGQGGETQYF.

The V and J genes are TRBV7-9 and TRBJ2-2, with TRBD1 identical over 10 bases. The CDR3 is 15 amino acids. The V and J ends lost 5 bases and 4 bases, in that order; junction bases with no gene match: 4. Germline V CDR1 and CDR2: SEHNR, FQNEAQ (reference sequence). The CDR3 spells CASSDRGRGTGELFF. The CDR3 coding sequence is TGTGCCAGCAGCGACAGGGGGCGAGGCACCGGGGAGCTGTTTTTT.

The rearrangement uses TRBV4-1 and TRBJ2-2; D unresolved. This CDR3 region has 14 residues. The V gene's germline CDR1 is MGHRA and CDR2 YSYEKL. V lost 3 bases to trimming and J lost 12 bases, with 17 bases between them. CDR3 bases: TGCGCCAGCAGCCACGAAAGGCAGCGTAAAAAGCTGTTTTTT. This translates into CASSHERQRKKLFF.

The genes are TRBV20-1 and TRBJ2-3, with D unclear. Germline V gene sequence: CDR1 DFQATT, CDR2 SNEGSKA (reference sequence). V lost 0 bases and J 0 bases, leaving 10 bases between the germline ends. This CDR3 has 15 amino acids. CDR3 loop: CSARDTSVSTDTQYF. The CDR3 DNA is TGCAGTGCTAGAGATACGAGCGTCAGCACAGATACGCAGTATTTT.